A single T cell receptor (beta chain) is shown here with its context. It has no known antigen specificity. No clone much larger than this one lies a single base away; base qualities are absent. The sample is drawn from a study of T cells in localized non-small cell lung cancer (dated by TCRdb to the early 2020s). As for the study more broadly: T cell repertoires of a few hundred early-stage NSCLC patients were analyzed, with tumors being compared against uninvolved tumor-adjacent lungs. NSCLC patients had a mean age of around 66 years, and 120 to 150 were male and around 99 female. The cohort comprised 236 treatment-naïve NSCLC patients with resected, localized lung tumors. Broad study findings and their caveats: A median of approximately 62 of the top 100 tumor clones turned up in the paired uninvolved adjacent lung, and approximately 30 of those clones also ranked among the top 100 of that same adjacent lung. Higher T cell density in blood was associated with longer overall survival, whereas higher clonality in adjacent lung was associated with shorter survival. Because the study design was exploratory, TCR variables were selected using unadjusted p-values without false-discovery rate correction. Uninvolved tumor-adjacent lung showed the highest T cell clonality, higher than tumor, which suggests more focused antigenic responses in the uninvolved tumor-adjacent lung. Multi-region tumor sequencing was not performed, so intratumor heterogeneity could not be excluded.

Uninvolved adjacent lung was sampled at least 2 cm away from the tumor margin, and two independent pathologists confirmed that the tissue had no atypia. At diagnosis, tumor, uninvolved tumor-adjacent lung and peripheral blood were collected and then preserved as a mix of FFPE and fresh-frozen material. Trimming costs V 3 bases and J 3 bases, and their ends lie 9 bases apart. Measured from the cysteine to the phenylalanine, the CDR3 is 14 residues long. Kept here is only the CDR3 DNA, which spans 42 bases and is read in frame from base 1. For CDR1 and CDR2, the germline V gene (reference sequence) lists LNHDA and SQIVND. TCR beta CDR3 regions were sequenced from DNA using the immunoSEQ Assay. From the authors' description of their analysis: T cell density was computed as TCR beta template counts normalized to usable DNA estimated by amplifying housekeeping genes. The preseqR package was used to estimate richness by extrapolating to 400,000 templates for PBMC samples and to 120,000 templates for tissue samples. Clonality was taken to be one minus Pielou's evenness. Tissue-enriched TCRs were identified through differential abundance testing performed on productive amino-acid clonotypes, with a minimum total count of 5 and an alpha of 0.1. Repertoire overlap between compartments was quantified with the Jaccard Index and Morisita Overlap Index. GLIPH clustered TCR beta CDR3s with public tetramer-defined viral CDR3s; viral motifs required at least three viral sequences plus V-gene enrichment. TCRdb mirrors the immuneACCESS table, restricted to in-frame sequences. Some clones are absent from its copies; in checked studies, under half trace to an unresolved V gene, and the reason for the others is unknown. V and J calls plus clone size are reproduced from that table; the DNA served to infer D and trimming. The sample includes more than 950 clones, with more than 14% observed a single time. The ten top clones hold about 29% of the sample.

This specimen consisted of normal lung tissue next to the tumor, obtained before any cancer treatment. This TCR was recovered from a male donor at least 60 years old with stage I lung adenocarcinoma. This chain joins TRBV19 to TRBJ1-3; no D gene can be assigned with confidence. The DNA is as follows: TGTGCCAGTAGTATCACCGGGATTGGAAACACCATATATTTT. The resulting protein is CASSITGIGNTIYF.